This T cell receptor (beta chain) was retrieved from a study of OX40 agonist ivuxolimab in advanced cancers. Study details: Two patients with cutaneous melanoma and one with hepatocellular carcinoma, three in total, showed partial responses.

Using immunoSEQ multiplex PCR, the repertoire was profiled, and TCRdb retains in-frame clones only, with some absent. The sample lists tens of thousands of clones; 88% were seen once. The CDR3 runs to 16 residues. Trimming took 6 bases from V and 7 from J, leaving 24 bases between them. Germline assignment: CDR1 MGHRA and CDR2 YSYEKL. The chain employs TRBV4-1 and TRBJ1-1; D is possibly TRBD1 (5 bases). The source of this sequence is an adult with an advanced solid tumor such as melanoma, head and neck, liver or kidney cancer. The starting material was CD4+ or CD8+ T cells sorted from blood, obtained in a trial of the OX40 agonist ivuxolimab. In DNA, the CDR3 is TGCGCCAGCAGACCCGGGTCCAGGGTGACCTCCAGTGAAGCTTTCTTT. Encoded protein: CASRPGSRVTSSEAFF.